The 5 T cell receptor beta chains below were found in one sample sequenced in a study of cytomegalovirus exposure and HLA in healthy donors. 13 Jbeta primers and 60 Vbeta primers were used for the PCR. The method was immunoSEQ multiplex PCR; TCRdb's version includes in-frame clones alone and lacks a portion of them. The sample yields fewer than 250,000 clones, roughly 80% seen once. Source material: PBMCs. These TCRs come from a man aged 25-45 years in good health and CMV-seronegative.

The chain links TRBV5-1 to TRBJ2-3; D unclear. This CDR3 contains 15 residues. Germline CDR1 and CDR2: SGHRS and YFSETQ. V was clipped by 1 base and J by 4 bases, with 13 bases between them. CDR3 sequence: CASSLIASGADTQYF. The CDR3 nucleotides are TGCGCCAGCAGCTTGATAGCTTCCGGCGCAGATACGCAGTATTTT.

The rearrangement joins TRBV29-1 to TRBJ2-7; D is perhaps TRBD1 (6 bases). Germline lookup yields CDR1 SQVTM and CDR2 ANQGSEA. The CDR3 totals 12 residues. V lost 0 bases to trimming and J lost 4 bases, with 7 bases between them. The CDR3 loop is CSVEEGAYEQYF. In DNA, the CDR3 is TGCAGCGTTGAAGAGGGGGCTTACGAGCAGTACTTC.

The genes are TRBV7-9 and TRBJ2-4; no firm D call. The germline V gene has CDR1 SEHNR and CDR2 FQNEAQ (reference sequence). V dropped 5 bases and J dropped 6 bases, with 26 bases sitting between them. This CDR3 region has 18 residues. The CDR3 coding sequence is TGTGCCAGCAGCCCTTATGGGCCCAGCCCCCTTCAAGGAAACATTCAGTACTTC. Protein sequence: CASSPYGPSPLQGNIQYF.

This chain joins TRBV7-3 and TRBJ1-2; a possible D gene is TRBD1 (6 bases). From germline, CDR1 is SGHTA and CDR2 FQGTGA. The V end was cut by 5 bases, the J end by 8 bases, with 15 bases between. CDR3 length equals 13 residues. The CDR3 reads CASSEQGLGGYTF. The CDR3 DNA sequence: TGTGCCAGCAGCGAACAGGGCTTAGGGGGCTACACCTTC.

The chain joins TRBV9 to TRBJ2-7; D is ambiguous. The germline CDR1 and CDR2 sequences are SGDLS and YYNGEE. CDR3 length: 13 amino acids. V was pared by 3 bases and J by 1 base, with 8 bases between. CDR3 sequence (DNA): TGTGCCAGCAGCGAGGCGGCTTCCTACGAGCAGTACTTC. This translates into CASSEAASYEQYF.